Shown below are 19 T cell receptor beta chains from a single sample sequenced in a study of shared clonotypes between healthy human individuals. Sequenced by immunoSEQ multiplex PCR; TCRdb stores in-frame clones only, minus some. The sample lists some 2,500,000 clones; roughly 93% were seen once. The sequenced sample was naive CD4+ T cells from PBMCs. As for subset: CD45RA+ positively selected. These receptors originate from a man aged 18 to 29 in good health. Some clones in this sample may be carry-over from other donors' samples.

The chain uses TRBV2 and TRBJ1-3; D call uncertain. CDR1 and CDR2 (germline): SNHLY, FYNNEI. V gave up 7 bases and J gave up 0 bases, with 16 bases separating them. CDR3 length: 16 residues. The CDR3 loop reads CASTPKRRFSGNTIYF. CDR3 bases: TGTGCCAGCACCCCCAAGAGGAGATTCTCTGGAAACACCATATATTTT.

The V and J genes are TRBV5-1 and TRBJ2-7; 8 nucleotides agree with TRBD2. This CDR3 has 15 residues. Germline CDR1 SGHRS, CDR2 YFSETQ. Trimming cost V 4 bases and J 2 bases; bases outside gene matches: 8. DNA for the CDR3: TGCGCCAGCAGCCCCGACTTGCGGGGGGCCTACGAGCAGTACTTC. This translates into CASSPDLRGAYEQYF.

This clone has just one count. The V and J genes are TRBV5-1 and TRBJ2-7, with D possibly matching TRBD1 (6 bases). The CDR3 runs to 15 residues. Germline V lookup: CDR1 SGHRS, CDR2 YFSETQ. Trimming stripped 0 bases from V and 3 bases from J, with 13 bases between. CDR3 in amino acids: CASSLGAGAIYEQYF. The CDR3 bases are TGCGCCAGCAGCTTGGGGGCAGGGGCAATCTACGAGCAGTACTTC. Based on the CDR3 plus reference TRBV5-1 and TRBJ2-7, the full variable domain is KAGVTQTPRYLIKTRGQQVTLSCSPISGHRSVSWYQQTPGQGLQFLFEYFSETQRNKGNFPGRFSGRQFSNSRSEMNVSTLELGDSALYLCASSLGAGAIYEQYFGPGTRLTVT.

This clone was observed a few times. V and J are TRBV7-9 and TRBJ1-2, with TRBD1 matching 9 bases. V shed 7 bases, J shed 8 bases, and the junction held 14 bases outside the gene matches. The CDR3 consists of 15 residues. The V gene's germline CDR1 is SEHNR and CDR2 FQNEAQ (reference sequence). The CDR3 nucleotides are TGTGCCAGCACTTTAGCAGCCGGGACAGGGCGGGGCTACACCTTC. This sequence encodes CASTLAAGTGRGYTF.

The rearrangement uses TRBV4-3 and TRBJ2-7; 7 positions match TRBD2. In germline, CDR1 is LGHNA, CDR2 YSLEER. The CDR3 is made up of 16 amino acids. V lost 5 bases, J lost 2 bases, and 12 bases stayed unmatched. CDR3 residues: CASSVDVREGAYEQYF. The CDR3 bases are TGCGCCAGCAGCGTGGACGTGAGGGAGGGCGCCTACGAGCAGTACTTC.

The chain has TRBV28 and TRBJ1-4; TRBD1 might be the D (6 bases). V was clipped by 5 bases and J by 4 bases, with 11 bases between them. The length of the CDR3 is 14 residues. Germline V gene data show CDR1 as MDHEN and CDR2 as SYDVKM. In nucleotides, the CDR3 is TGTGCCAGCAGTCGACAGGCACTTAATGAAAAACTGTTTTTT. Its translation is CASSRQALNEKLFF.

The rearrangement uses TRBV11-1 and TRBJ2-1; the match to TRBD2 covers 8 bases. Trimming at V came to 5 bases and at J to 8 bases, leaving 11 bases not matched to a gene. This CDR3 comprises 15 residues. CDR1 is SGHAT, CDR2 FQDESV, per germline (reference sequence). CDR3 loop: CASSLGVAGYYEQFF. CDR3 coding DNA: TGTGCCAGCAGCCTCGGAGTAGCGGGATACTATGAGCAGTTCTTC.

The rearrangement joins TRBV27 to TRBJ2-6, with D hard to call. Trimming pared 5 bases from V and 1 base from J, leaving 15 bases between. CDR3 length: 17 amino acids. CDR1 is MNHEY, CDR2 SMNVEV, per germline (reference sequence). The CDR3, as DNA: TGTGCCAGCAGTGGACGGACCTCCGGGTCTGGGGCCAACGTCCTGACTTTC. Encoded protein: CASSGRTSGSGANVLTF.

The chain uses TRBV4-2 and TRBJ2-3; weak D call: TRBD1 (5 bases). Germline V gives CDR1 LGHNA, CDR2 YNFKEQ. The V end lost 4 bases, the J end lost 5 bases, and 16 bases lay between the germline ends. This CDR3 contains 15 residues. The CDR3 nucleotides are TGTGCCAGCAGCCGGGGCAGTCTTAATCAAGATACGCAGTATTTT. Translation: CASSRGSLNQDTQYF.

The V and J genes are TRBV5-1 and TRBJ2-1; 10 bases are shared with TRBD1. The CDR3 extends over 15 amino acids. The germline V gene has CDR1 SGHRS and CDR2 YFSETQ. Unmatched junction bases numbered 6, after V lost 4 bases and J lost 5 bases. The CDR3 sequence is CASSQGQGSHNEQFF. DNA for the CDR3: TGCGCCAGCAGCCAGGGACAGGGGTCACACAATGAGCAGTTCTTC.

This rearrangement joins TRBV9 to TRBJ2-5, with 11 bases matching TRBD1. From germline, CDR1 is SGDLS and CDR2 YYNGEE. J lost 3 bases, V lost 3 bases, and 4 bases had no gene match. The CDR3 has 15 amino acids. This CDR3 reads CASSAGQGAKETQYF. The CDR3 coding sequence is TGTGCCAGCAGCGCTGGACAGGGGGCAAAAGAGACCCAGTACTTC.

CDR3 loop: CASSARLGGNQPQHF. Written as DNA, the CDR3 is TGTGCCAGCAGTGCCCGTCTAGGGGGAAATCAGCCCCAGCATTTT. The chain joins TRBV2 to TRBJ1-5; D possibly corresponds to TRBD1 (6 bases). Trimming shortened V by 4 bases and J by 4 bases, and 14 bases separated the two germline ends. The CDR3 is made up of 15 amino acids. Germline values: CDR1 SNHLY, CDR2 FYNNEI.

This clone is a singleton in its sample. Other DNA sequences in the sample encode the same CDR3. The chain combines TRBV11-2 with TRBJ2-1, with D hard to call. The CDR3 contains 14 residues. The germline V gene encodes CDR1 SGHAT and CDR2 FQNNGV. The V end was cut by 3 bases, the J end by 1 base, with 7 bases between. The chain's CDR3 is CASSFGGSYNEQFF. As DNA, the CDR3 is TGTGCCAGCAGCTTTGGCGGTTCCTACAATGAGCAGTTCTTC. The full variable domain, with the rest looked up from reference TRBV11-2 and TRBJ2-1, is EAGVAQSPRYKIIEKRQSVAFWCNPISGHATLYWYQQILGQGPKLLIQFQNNGVVDDSQLPKDRFSAERLKGVDSTLKIQPAKLEDSAVYLCASSFGGSYNEQFFGPGTRLTVL.

This sequence joins TRBV6-1 and TRBJ2-7, with no clear D. CDR3 length equals 14 residues. The germline V gene encodes CDR1 MNHNS and CDR2 SASEGT. Between the trimmed V and J ends, which lost 6 bases and 0 bases, there was a span of 12 bases. The chain's CDR3 is CASSLRLASYEQYF. The CDR3 DNA reads as TGTGCCAGCAGCCTGCGGCTGGCCTCCTACGAGCAGTACTTC.

CDR3 DNA: TGCGCCAGCAGCCAACAGGGGGGAAACACCATATATTTT. It specifies CASSQQGGNTIYF. The chain links TRBV4-1 to TRBJ1-3; a weak D match, TRBD1 (6 bases). V was cut by 2 bases and J by 4 bases, with 6 bases left in between. This CDR3 is built from 13 residues. Germline V gives CDR1 MGHRA, CDR2 YSYEKL.

The V and J genes are TRBV5-5 and TRBJ1-1; D remains ambiguous. The CDR3 totals 14 residues. V was clipped by 4 bases and J by 0 bases, with 10 bases between them. Germline V gene lookup returns CDR1 SGHKS and CDR2 YYEKEE (reference sequence). For the CDR3, the DNA is TGTGCCAGCAGCGCGCGGAGTTTGAACACTGAAGCTTTCTTT. Protein: CASSARSLNTEAFF.

The chain has TRBV28 and TRBJ2-7; 11 bases match TRBD2. From germline, CDR1 is MDHEN and CDR2 SYDVKM. The CDR3 covers 16 residues. With 2 bases clipped from V and 7 bases from J, the junction kept 10 bases outside the gene matches. CDR3 nucleotides: TGTGCCAGCAGTTTACCGACTAGCGGGACCAGGTGGGAGCAGTACTTC. Its protein is CASSLPTSGTRWEQYF.

The rearrangement links TRBV19 to TRBJ1-2; TRBD1 matches at 8 bases. J gave up 4 bases and V 3 bases, and 10 bases lay outside the gene matches. The CDR3 length is 16 residues. Germline V lookup: CDR1 LNHDA, CDR2 SQIVND (reference sequence). Here the CDR3 reads CASSMPGDRRGYGYTF. The CDR3 DNA sequence: TGTGCCAGTAGTATGCCCGGGGACAGGCGCGGCTATGGCTACACCTTC.

Turning to this clone: The sample has other DNA sequences that encode this CDR3 too. The rearrangement joins TRBV19 to TRBJ2-5; 7 positions match TRBD1. With V trimmed by 4 bases and J by 0 bases, 2 bases remained unmatched. The CDR3 totals 14 residues. CDR1 LNHDA and CDR2 SQIVND come from the germline V gene (reference sequence). The CDR3 DNA sequence: TGTGCCAGTAGTACGGGGACAGACCAAGAGACCCAGTACTTC. The encoded protein is CASSTGTDQETQYF.